These 13 T cell receptor beta chains were sequenced from one sample in a study of blood T cell repertoires in COVID-19. Data came from immunoSEQ multiplex PCR; TCRdb stores just in-frame clones and leaves some out. Here the sample spans over 100,000 clones, about 88% being singletons. Sequenced sample: peripheral blood. These receptors were taken from a human donor in a cohort sampled during active COVID-19.

This chain joins TRBV19 and TRBJ1-2, with TRBD1 identical over 7 bases. CDR1 is LNHDA, CDR2 SQIVND, per germline (reference sequence). The CDR3 consists of 16 residues. V dropped 7 bases and J dropped 3; count of bases not matched to a gene: 14. The CDR3 protein is CASTTHFATGDYGYTF. The CDR3 DNA follows: TGTGCCAGTACTACCCACTTCGCTACAGGGGACTATGGCTACACCTTC.

This chain joins TRBV7-6 and TRBJ1-6; 10 nucleotides align to TRBD1. Unmatched junction bases numbered 2, after V lost 1 base and J lost 8 bases. The CDR3 covers 15 residues. Germline CDR1 SGHVS, CDR2 FNYEAQ. The CDR3 bases are TGTGCCAGCAGCTTAGGACAGGGGGCCGATTCACCCCTCCACTTT. Amino acid sequence: CASSLGQGADSPLHF.

The table lists this clone with a count of one. The chain uses TRBV15 and TRBJ2-1, with TRBD2 identical over 10 bases. The germline CDR1 and CDR2 sequences are LNHNV and YYDKDF (reference sequence). The CDR3 runs 17 residues. V trimming: 4 bases; J trimming: 5 bases; junction bases outside the gene matches: 11. The CDR3 sequence is CATSTFALAGLHNEQFF. The CDR3 nucleotides read TGTGCCACCAGCACCTTCGCACTAGCGGGGTTACACAATGAGCAGTTCTTC.

This sequence joins TRBV7-3 and TRBJ2-7; possibly TRBD2 for D (6 bases). Germline V gene data show CDR1 as SGHTA and CDR2 as FQGTGA. CDR3 size: 13 residues. V lost 6 bases to trimming and J lost 9 bases, with 18 bases between them. The CDR3 here is CASSYRDSGPQYF. For the CDR3, the DNA is TGTGCCAGCAGTTACCGGGACTCAGGCCCGCAGTACTTC.

The chain uses TRBV6-1 and TRBJ1-2, with a tentative D call TRBD1 (6 bases). V lost 2 bases, J lost 7 bases, and 14 bases lay in between. Germline CDR1 reads MNHNS; CDR2 reads SASEGT. The CDR3 spans 14 residues. Written as DNA, the CDR3 is TGTGCCAGCAGTGAACGGGGGGGCTGGCCTGGCTACACCTTC. Translating gives CASSERGGWPGYTF.

This clone was picked up one time. J is TRBJ2-7 and V is TRBV10-3; D possibly corresponds to TRBD1 (6 bases). CDR1 is ENHRY and CDR2 is SYGVKD in the germline V gene. V shed 0 bases and J shed 0 bases, with 12 bases lying between them. The CDR3 covers 16 residues. As DNA, the CDR3 is TGTGCCATCAGTGAGTCGGTGGCAGGGGCCTCCTACGAGCAGTACTTC. This gives the protein CAISESVAGASYEQYF.

The sample holds one count of this clone. This chain links TRBV15 with TRBJ1-2, with 8 bases matching TRBD1. The CDR3 has 14 residues. Unmatched junction bases numbered 5, after V lost 4 bases and J lost 4 bases. Germline V CDR1 and CDR2: LNHNV, YYDKDF (reference sequence). This CDR3 reads CATSTRTGSYGYTF. The CDR3 nucleotides read TGTGCCACCAGCACCCGGACAGGGAGCTATGGCTACACCTTC.

The rearrangement links TRBV3-1 (or the pseudogene TRBV3-2) to TRBJ2-7, with 7 bases identical to TRBD2. The CDR3 sequence is 15 residues long. The trim removed 4 bases at V and 0 bases at J, leaving 6 bases unmatched. Germline assignment: CDR1 LGHDT and CDR2 YNNKEL (reference sequence). The CDR3 bases are TGTGCCAGCAGCCCTCCCGGGGAGGGCTCCTACGAGCAGTACTTC. This sequence encodes CASSPPGEGSYEQYF.

The chain has TRBV20-1 and TRBJ2-1; D remains ambiguous. V lost 1 base and J 9 bases, leaving 4 bases between the germline ends. Germline values: CDR1 DFQATT, CDR2 SNEGSKA (reference sequence). This CDR3 has 10 amino acids. CDR3 amino acids: CSARALEQFF. For the CDR3, the DNA is TGCAGTGCTAGAGCCCTTGAGCAGTTCTTC.

This sequence joins TRBV10-3 and TRBJ2-3; D is unclear. CDR1 ENHRY and CDR2 SYGVKD come from the germline V gene. The CDR3 totals 13 residues. Trimming took off 2 bases at V and 13 bases at J, with 16 bases between the two ends. The CDR3 here is CAISENPRSQEYF. The DNA of the CDR3 is TGTGCCATCAGTGAGAACCCTCGCTCTCAGGAGTATTTT.

The chain recombines TRBV6-6 with TRBJ2-1; 7 bases fit TRBD1. With V trimmed by 1 base and J by 5 bases, 2 bases remained unmatched. This CDR3 contains 14 residues. CDR1 and CDR2 (germline): MNHNY, SVGAGI (reference sequence). The CDR3 DNA is TGTGCCAGCAGTTACTACAGGGGCCACAATGAGCAGTTCTTC. Translated, it gives CASSYYRGHNEQFF.

The V call is TRBV20-1, the J call TRBJ1-6, with TRBD1 as a possible D gene (6 bases). The V end lost 5 bases, the J end lost 9 bases, and 8 bases lay between the germline ends. The CDR3 is made up of 11 amino acids. CDR1 is DFQATT, CDR2 SNEGSKA, per germline (reference sequence). The CDR3 region is CSAFRGSPLHF. The CDR3 nucleotides are TGCAGTGCTTTCAGGGGTTCACCCCTCCACTTT.

This rearrangement joins TRBV11-3 to TRBJ2-7; maybe TRBD2 (6 bases). Germline lookup yields CDR1 SGHNT and CDR2 YENEEA. CDR3 length: 19 amino acids. Trimming cost V 5 bases and J 0 bases, with 26 bases left between them. The CDR3 loop reads CASSITRYGTFGRSYEQYF. CDR3 nucleotide sequence: TGTGCCAGCAGCATCACTAGATATGGGACTTTCGGGCGCTCCTACGAGCAGTACTTC.